These 19 T cell receptor beta chains came from one sample sequenced in a study of beta chain features in type 1 diabetes (dated by TCRdb to 2017 to 2018). Receptors were amplified or captured by the immunoSEQ multiplex PCR assay. The High Capacity cDNA Reverse Transcription Kit was used to reverse transcribe all of the isolated RNA, meaning that expressed TCRB transcripts were what got sequenced. TCRdb carries this immuneACCESS record with in-frame sequences only. Its versions omit some clonotypes, under half of them owing to an unresolved V gene in the studies checked, with the rest unexplained. This sample has roughly 400,000 clones in its table, and 11% to 15% of those were observed once. Less than 0.04% of the sample goes to the ten largest clones. The sequenced material came from naive CD4+ T cells from blood. Per the publication, the cell subset or site label means: true naive CD4+ T cells. The receptors come from a man between 25 and 39 years old in good health.

This clone occurred many times. The rearrangement joins TRBV29-1 to TRBJ2-3; D not resolved. The J call could be wrong; TRBJ1-5 is a better fit for the DNA end. This CDR3 has 9 residues. Germline V gene data show CDR1 as SQVTM and CDR2 as ANQGSEA. The CDR3 DNA follows: TGCAGCGGAGGAGATACGCAGCATTTT. Amino acids: CSGGDTQHF.

This clone has more than one count but fewer than ten. The junction departs from the called germline gene at one end, perhaps through a read error. The chain links TRBV29-1 to TRBJ1-2; perhaps TRBD1 as D (5 bases). The CDR3 extends over 9 amino acids. Germline V gene data show CDR1 as SQVTM and CDR2 as ANQGSEA. In nucleotides, the CDR3 is TGCAGCGTTCAGACTGGGGGTAACTTC. This translates into CSVQTGGNF.

This clone was seen a few times. This chain connects TRBV21-1 to TRBJ2-7. TRBV21-1 is classified as a pseudogene. The CDR3 contains 14 residues. The CDR3 loop reads CASSKVAGSYEQYV. The DNA for the CDR3 is TGTGCCAGCAGCAAAGTCGCCGGCTCCTACGAGCAGTACGTC.

This clone was detected ten times or more. The rearrangement links TRBV18 to TRBJ2-6, with D hard to call. In germline, CDR1 is KGHSH, CDR2 LQKENI. The CDR3 sequence is 14 residues long. V shed 6 bases and J shed 2 bases, with 8 bases lying between them. The CDR3 DNA follows: TGTGCCAGCTCGCAGGTGGCTGGGGCCAACGTCCTGACTTTC. Translating gives CASSQVAGANVLTF.

This clone has more than one count but fewer than ten. The V call is TRBV4-3, the J call TRBJ1-4; 7 nucleotides agree with TRBD1. With 5 bases clipped from V and 6 bases from J, the junction kept 9 bases outside the gene matches. Germline V CDR1 and CDR2: LGHNA, YSLEER. This CDR3 contains 15 residues. The chain's CDR3 is CASSKTGISDEKLFF. CDR3 in DNA: TGCGCCAGCAGCAAGACAGGGATAAGTGATGAAAAACTGTTTTTT.

The rearrangement links TRBV30 to TRBJ1-1; D might be TRBD1 (5 bases). Germline V CDR1 and CDR2: GTSNPN, SVGIG (reference sequence). The CDR3 has 14 amino acids. With 4 bases removed from V and 2 bases from J, the gap between germline ends came to 14 bases. CDR3 in DNA: TGTGCCTGGAACGAAGGGGTAGATAACACTGAAGCTTTCTTT. This codes for CAWNEGVDNTEAFF.

This chain joins TRBV21-1 and TRBJ2-1; the table names TRBD2, a call not compared with the DNA. TRBV21-1 counts as a pseudogene. This CDR3 contains 16 residues. The CDR3 loop is CASSKGRASGYNEQFF. The CDR3 DNA is TGTGCCAGCAGCAAAGGGCGGGCTAGCGGTTACAATGAGCAGTTCTTC.

This clone was found a few times. The chain recombines TRBV19 with TRBJ2-3; D ambiguous. Trimming shortened V by 6 bases and J by 3 bases, and 10 bases separated the two germline ends. The CDR3 contains 13 residues. CDR1 LNHDA and CDR2 SQIVND come from the germline V gene (reference sequence). CDR3 protein: CASSSYQTDTQYF. The CDR3, as DNA: TGTGCCAGTAGCTCGTATCAGACAGATACGCAGTATTTT.

This clone was seen more than once but under ten times. The chain is built from TRBV19 and TRBJ2-1, with TRBD1 identical over 9 bases. Unmatched junction bases numbered 3, after V lost 7 bases and J lost 2 bases. The CDR3 spans 14 residues. Germline-derived CDR1 and CDR2 are LNHDA and SQIVND (reference sequence). In nucleotides, the CDR3 is TGTGCCAGTAACAGGGGGCAAACCTACAATGAGCAGTTCTTC. Its translation is CASNRGQTYNEQFF.

This clone occurred a few times. V usage is TRBV13 and J usage is TRBJ2-1, with 7 bases that match TRBD2. Germline-derived CDR1 and CDR2 are PRHDT and FYEKMQ (reference sequence). V shed 4 bases and J 4 bases; nucleotides not matched to a gene: 10. CDR3 length: 16 amino acids. The CDR3 here is CASSSGGFGTYNEQFF. For the CDR3, the DNA is TGTGCCAGCAGCTCCGGGGGGTTCGGAACTTACAATGAGCAGTTCTTC.

The chain employs TRBV25-1 and TRBJ2-3; TRBD2 agrees at 11 bases. CDR1 is MGHDK, CDR2 SYGVNS, per germline. J gave up 6 bases and V 5 bases, and 7 bases lay outside the gene matches. This CDR3 has 15 amino acids. CDR3 DNA: TGTGCCAGCAGTAGGACTAGCGGGTGGAGGGATACGCAGTATTTT. Protein sequence: CASSRTSGWRDTQYF.

The chain is built from TRBV7-2 and TRBJ2-1; 10 bases are shared with TRBD1. Germline V gene lookup returns CDR1 SGHTA and CDR2 FQGNSA. J gave up 10 bases and V 5 bases, and 5 bases lay outside the gene matches. The CDR3 covers 13 residues. The CDR3 here is CASSPRGQGEQFF. CDR3 coding DNA: TGTGCCAGCAGCCCCCGGGGACAGGGGGAGCAGTTCTTC. The variable domain in full, with the rest retrieved from reference TRBV7-2 and TRBJ2-1, is GAGVSQSPSNKVTEKGKDVELRCDPISGHTALYWYRQSLGQGLEFLIYFQGNSAPDKSGLPSDRFSAERTGGSVSTLTIQRTQQEDSAVYLCASSPRGQGEQFFGPGTRLTVL.

Concerning this clone itself: At the DNA level, this CDR3 is encoded by other sequences in the same sample as well. J is TRBJ2-5 and V is TRBV27; D gene uncertain. The germline V gene has CDR1 MNHEY and CDR2 SMNVEV (reference sequence). V gave up 4 bases and J gave up 3 bases, with 3 bases separating them. The CDR3 has 11 residues. In DNA, the CDR3 is TGTGCCAGCAGTTCTGAAGAGACCCAGTACTTC. Its translation is CASSSEETQYF.

The V and J genes are TRBV25-1 and TRBJ1-4; D is possibly TRBD1 (5 bases). Per the germline V gene, CDR1 is MGHDK and CDR2 is SYGVNS. V lost 2 bases and J 8 bases, leaving 15 bases between the germline ends. This CDR3 has 15 amino acids. CDR3 sequence reads: CASSEGAGPGEKLFF. Written as DNA, the CDR3 is TGTGCCAGCAGTGAAGGGGCAGGTCCTGGAGAAAAACTGTTTTTT. The full variable domain, completed using reference TRBV25-1 and TRBJ1-4, is EADIYQTPRYLVIGTGKKITLECSQTMGHDKMYWYQQDPGMELHLIHYSYGVNSTEKGDLSSESTVSRIRTEHFPLTLESARPSHTSQYLCASSEGAGPGEKLFFGSGTQLSVL.

This clone has only a few counts. The chain employs TRBV14 and TRBJ2-2; a weak D match, TRBD2 (6 bases). The CDR3 is made up of 17 amino acids. Germline V CDR1 and CDR2: SGHDN, FVKESK. V was shortened by 2 bases and J by 0 bases, with 13 bases between the two germline ends. CDR3 coding DNA: TGTGCCAGCAGCCAATTCCGGGGGATAACGAACACCGGGGAGCTGTTTTTT. Protein product: CASSQFRGITNTGELFF. Full variable domain (rest looked up from reference TRBV14 and TRBJ2-2): EAGVTQFPSHSVIEKGQTVTLRCDPISGHDNLYWYRRVMGKEIKFLLHFVKESKQDESGMPNNRFLAERTGGTYSTLKVQPAELEDSGVYFCASSQFRGITNTGELFFGEGSRLTVL.

This clone was counted a few times. The V and J genes are TRBV7-9 and TRBJ2-7, with 10 bases fitting TRBD2. The length of the CDR3 is 18 residues. J was trimmed by 3 bases and V by 4 bases; bases with no gene match: 15. Germline CDR1 SEHNR, CDR2 FQNEAQ (reference sequence). The DNA of the CDR3 is TGTGCCAGCAGCTCCAATACACACTTTAGCGGGGGGCTCTACGAGCAGTACGTC. Its translation is CASSSNTHFSGGLYEQYV.

The table lists this clone with a few counts. V and J are TRBV11-3 and TRBJ2-6; D not certain. The CDR3 length is 14 residues. Germline V gene data show CDR1 as SGHNT and CDR2 as YENEEA. The V and J ends lost 4 bases and 15 bases respectively, with 19 bases between them. CDR3 sequence: CASSSPGRPRDLTF. DNA for the CDR3: TGTGCCAGCAGCTCTCCTGGACGTCCTCGCGACCTGACTTTC.

The rearrangement joins TRBV11-3 to TRBJ1-2; no reliable D call. CDR1 and CDR2 from the germline V gene are SGHNT and YENEEA. The CDR3 is 13 residues long. V was shortened by 6 bases and J by 2 bases, with 10 bases between the two germline ends. This CDR3 reads CASSIGGNYGYTF. In DNA, the CDR3 is TGTGCCAGCAGTATAGGTGGCAACTATGGCTACACCTTC.

The chain combines TRBV9 with TRBJ2-3; 7 nucleotides match TRBD2. Trimming at V came to 3 bases and at J to 3 bases, leaving 10 bases not matched to a gene. The CDR3 is 16 amino acids. Germline V gene sequence: CDR1 SGDLS, CDR2 YYNGEE. CDR3 nucleotide sequence: TGTGCCAGCAGCGCAACCCCCCACGGGAGGACAGATACGCAGTATTTT. Protein sequence: CASSATPHGRTDTQYF.